The 8 T cell receptor beta chains given below trace back to one sample, sequenced in a study of T cells in Graves' hyperthyroidism and ophthalmopathy. RNA transcripts provided the source from which TCR beta CDR3 regions were amplified. TCR CDR3 regions were first amplified by RT-PCR with HTBI primers. MiXCR, applied by TCRdb to the multiplex PCR reads, yields one record per CDR3 protein. The sample carries hundreds of thousands of distinct CDR3 sequences, about 45% recorded once. The sequenced sample consisted of peripheral blood or thyroid tissue (not recorded which). Receptors were obtained from an adult man with Graves' disease, either hyperthyroidism or ophthalmopathy (not recorded which).

This clonotype turned up a few times. This chain links TRBV7-2 with TRBJ1-1; D possibly corresponds to TRBD1 (5 bases). Trimming shortened V by 5 bases and J by 0 bases, and 13 bases separated the two germline ends. Per the germline V gene, CDR1 is SGHTA and CDR2 is FQGNSA. This CDR3 spans 15 amino acids. Written as DNA, the CDR3 is TGTGCCAGCAGCCAAAAGGGGAGTTTGAACACTGAAGCTTTCTTT. It encodes CASSQKGSLNTEAFF.

In this sample, this clonotype turned up many times. The chain couples TRBV15 to TRBJ1-5; D perhaps matches TRBD1 (6 bases). V lost 1 base and J lost 8, with 15 bases in between. Germline-derived CDR1 and CDR2 are LNHNV and YYDKDF (reference sequence). CDR3 size: 15 residues. This chain's CDR3 is CATSRARGRTEPQHF. DNA of the CDR3: TGTGCCACCAGCAGAGCCAGGGGCCGAACGGAGCCCCAGCATTTT. Combining the CDR3 with reference TRBV15 and TRBJ1-5 gives the whole variable domain DAMVIQNPRYQVTQFGKPVTLSCSQTLNHNVMYWYQQKSSQAPKLLFHYYDKDFNNEADTPDNFQSRRPNTSFCFLDIRSPGLGDTAMYLCATSRARGRTEPQHFGDGTRLSIL.

This clonotype came up many times. This chain links TRBV29-1 with TRBJ1-5; D is possibly TRBD1 (5 bases). The CDR3 sequence is 16 residues long. The germline gives CDR1 SQVTM, CDR2 ANQGSEA. Trimming took off 2 bases at V and 6 bases at J, with 20 bases between the two ends. For the CDR3, the DNA is TGCAGCGTTGAATCTGCGTCCGGGGGATGCAGTCAGCCCCAGCATTTT. Protein product: CSVESASGGCSQPQHF.

This clonotype was observed a handful of times. The rearrangement links TRBV2 to TRBJ1-5; D is undetermined. Trimming pared 6 bases from V and 6 bases from J, leaving 12 bases between. CDR3 size: 13 residues. Germline loops: CDR1 SNHLY, CDR2 FYNNEI. Here the CDR3 DNA reads TGTGCCAGCAGCTTAGAGGCGCGTCAGCCCCAGCATTTT. It codes for CASSLEARQPQHF.

The genes are TRBV20-1 and TRBJ1-1; D perhaps matches TRBD1 (5 bases). The CDR3 has 14 amino acids. Germline CDR1 and CDR2: DFQATT and SNEGSKA (reference sequence). V lost 0 bases, J lost 0 bases, and 8 bases lay in between. The CDR3, as DNA: TGCAGTGCTAGAGACCAGGGTATGAACACTGAAGCTTTCTTT. This encodes CSARDQGMNTEAFF.

The table lists this clonotype with many counts. The chain links TRBV29-1 to TRBJ1-2; D is possibly TRBD1 (5 bases). Looked up from germline, CDR1 is SQVTM and CDR2 is ANQGSEA. The CDR3 has 14 amino acids. Trimming removed 0 bases at V and 5 bases at J, with 13 bases between. The CDR3 DNA reads TGCAGCGTTGAAGATCCCGAATCAGGGTATGGCTACACCTTC. Residues: CSVEDPESGYGYTF.

CDR3 region: CASSPGDTQYF. As DNA, the CDR3 is TGTGCCAGCAGCCCGGGAGATACGCAGTATTTT. The chain is built from TRBV12-3 or TRBV12-4 and TRBJ2-3; D is uncertain. Trimming took 6 bases from V and 5 from J, leaving 6 bases between them. CDR3 length: 11 amino acids.

Regarding this clonotype: Possible read error: a much larger clone is one base away. Since the CDR3 does not end with the conserved phenylalanine or tryptophan, this likely comes from a read error. The chain couples TRBV2 to TRBJ2-5, with D possibly called TRBD1 or TRBD2 (5 bases each). The germline V gene encodes CDR1 SNHLY and CDR2 FYNNEI. Trimming pared 7 bases from V and 1 base from J, leaving 10 bases between. The CDR3 is 13 residues long. The CDR3 loop reads CASMRDLQETQYL. As DNA, the CDR3 is TGTGCCAGCATGAGGGACCTCCAAGAGACCCAGTACCTC.